A single T cell receptor beta chain is shown here with its context. The protocol was immunoSEQ multiplex PCR, while the TCRdb copy is restricted to in-frame clones and leaves out a portion. The sample has roughly 64,000 clones; more than 75% are singletons. The data are from a study of OX40 agonist ivuxolimab in advanced cancers. Anyone with autoimmune disease history or systemic immunosuppression was excluded. V was trimmed by 0 bases and J by 7 bases, leaving 12 bases between them. Germline CDR1 reads SGHTA; CDR2 reads FQGNSA. The CDR3 has 14 amino acids. The chain links TRBV7-2 to TRBJ1-2; possibly TRBD1 for D (5 bases). This TCR was recovered from an adult with an advanced solid tumor such as melanoma, head and neck, liver or kidney cancer. The sample here was CD4+ or CD8+ T cells sorted from blood, taken in a trial of the OX40 agonist ivuxolimab. In nucleotides, the CDR3 is TGTGCCAGCAGCTTAGCCACGGGGCCCGGTGGCTACACCTTC. It translates to CASSLATGPGGYTF. Complete variable domain (other parts from reference TRBV7-2 and TRBJ1-2): GAGVSQSPSNKVTEKGKDVELRCDPISGHTALYWYRQSLGQGLEFLIYFQGNSAPDKSGLPSDRFSAERTGGSVSTLTIQRTQQEDSAVYLCASSLATGPGGYTFGSGTRLTVV.